Listed here is a single T cell receptor (beta chain). What it recognizes is unknown. The data were obtained in a study of radiotherapy plus CTLA-4 blockade in lung cancer. Study in general: Objective responses occurred in about 18% of patients; about 31% had disease control. Findings and caveats of the study: Alongside interferon-beta, early blood T cell clone dynamics were reportedly the best predictor of response.

The table came from immunoSEQ multiplex PCR; TCRdb's copy has only in-frame clones and leaves some out. The sample holds approximately 97,000 clones, roughly four fifths seen once. This sequence was found in a human donor with non-small cell lung cancer who had stable disease on radiotherapy plus ipilimumab. The specimen comprised peripheral blood, sampled from a patient treated with radiotherapy plus ipilimumab.

The CDR3 bases are TGTGCCAGCAGCTCCTCCTATGGCTACACCTTC. As protein: CASSSSYGYTF. The gene calls are TRBV7-9 and TRBJ1-2; unclear D gene. Trimming left V 4 bases short and J 4 bases short, with 4 bases between. CDR3 size: 11 residues. From germline, CDR1 is SEHNR and CDR2 FQNEAQ (reference sequence).